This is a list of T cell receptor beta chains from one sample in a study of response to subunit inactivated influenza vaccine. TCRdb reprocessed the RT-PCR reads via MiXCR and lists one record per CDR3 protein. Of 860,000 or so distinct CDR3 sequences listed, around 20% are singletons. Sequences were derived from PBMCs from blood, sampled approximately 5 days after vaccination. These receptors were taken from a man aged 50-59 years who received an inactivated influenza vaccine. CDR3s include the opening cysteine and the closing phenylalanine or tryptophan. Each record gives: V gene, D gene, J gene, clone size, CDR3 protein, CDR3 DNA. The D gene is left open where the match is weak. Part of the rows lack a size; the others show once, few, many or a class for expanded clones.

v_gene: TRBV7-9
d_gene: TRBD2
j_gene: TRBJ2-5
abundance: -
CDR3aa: CASSLVSGRETQYF
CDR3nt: TGTGCCAGCAGCTTAGTTAGCGGGAGAGAGACCCAGTACTTC

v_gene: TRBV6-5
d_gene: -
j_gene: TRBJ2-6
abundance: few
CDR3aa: CASIFKGSGANVLTF
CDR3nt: TGTGCCAGCATTTTTAAGGGCTCTGGGGCCAACGTCCTGACTTTC

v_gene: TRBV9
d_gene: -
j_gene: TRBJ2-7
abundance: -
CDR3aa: CASSVDTGGGDYEQYF
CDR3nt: TGTGCCAGCAGCGTAGATACAGGAGGGGGGGACTACGAGCAGTACTTC

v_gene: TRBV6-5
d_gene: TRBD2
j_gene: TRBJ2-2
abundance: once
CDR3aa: CASSYAGENTGELFF
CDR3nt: TGTGCCAGCAGTTACGCGGGGGAGAACACCGGGGAGCTGTTTTTT

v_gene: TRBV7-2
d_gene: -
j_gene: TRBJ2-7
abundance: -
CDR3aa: CASSPSLVGHRAHEQYF
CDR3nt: TGTGCCAGCAGCCCCTCCCTCGTCGGTCACAGGGCCCACGAGCAGTACTTC

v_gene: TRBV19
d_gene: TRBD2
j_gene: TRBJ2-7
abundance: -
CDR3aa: CASRKPGLAGSEQYF
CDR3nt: TGTGCCAGTAGGAAACCGGGACTAGCGGGTTCCGAGCAGTACTTC

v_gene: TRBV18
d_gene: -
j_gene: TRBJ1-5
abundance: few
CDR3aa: CASSPGQVPNQPQHF
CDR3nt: TGTGCCAGCTCACCGGGACAAGTCCCCAATCAGCCCCAGCATTTT

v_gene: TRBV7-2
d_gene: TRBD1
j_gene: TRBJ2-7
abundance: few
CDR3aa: CASSSRFRTGTYEQYF
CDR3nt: TGTGCCAGCAGCTCCAGGTTTCGGACAGGTACCTACGAGCAGTACTTC

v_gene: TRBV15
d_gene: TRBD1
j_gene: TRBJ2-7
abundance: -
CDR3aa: CATSRDPRTGTSYEQYF
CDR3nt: TGTGCCACCAGCAGAGACCCCAGGACAGGGACATCCTACGAGCAGTACTTC

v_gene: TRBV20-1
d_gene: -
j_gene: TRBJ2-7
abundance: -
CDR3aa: CSALGRRGEQYF
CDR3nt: TGCAGTGCTCTGGGTAGGAGGGGCGAGCAGTACTTC

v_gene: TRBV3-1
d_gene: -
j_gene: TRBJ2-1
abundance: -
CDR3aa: CASSQATEQFF
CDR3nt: TGTGCCAGCAGCCAAGCAACAGAGCAGTTCTTC

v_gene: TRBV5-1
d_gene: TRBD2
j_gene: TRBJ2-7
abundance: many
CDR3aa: CASSMNAGTSGTLYEQYF
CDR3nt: TGCGCCAGCAGCATGAATGCCGGGACTAGCGGGACCCTCTACGAGCAGTACTTC